This T cell receptor beta chain was retrieved from a study of Tregs in tolerant kidney transplant recipients. Study in general: CD4+CD25+CD127- cells came from roughly 3-day belatacept mixed lymphocyte reactions, some with approximately five-day graft donor restimulation. Study-wide results and limits: Expanding Tregs on activated donor B cells appeared to best identify donor-specific TCRbeta clones.

Of note for this clone: Its matching antigen is unknown.

This table comes from immunoSEQ multiplex PCR, and its TCRdb copy is limited to in-frame clones, with some not included. The sample includes just under 45,000 clones, 95% of them seen just once. Trimming took 0 bases from V and 4 from J; bases not matched to a gene: 3. CDR1 is SGHNT, CDR2 YYREEE, per germline (reference sequence). This CDR3 has 15 residues. Sequencing used Tregs from blood cultured with allogeneic cells. This chain joins TRBV5-4 and TRBJ2-4, with 8 bases that match TRBD1. The TCR originated in a human donor in good health. The CDR3 is CASSLGGTGKNIQYF. The CDR3 bases are TGTGCCAGCAGCTTGGGTGGGACAGGAAAAAACATTCAGTACTTC. Drawing the rest from reference TRBV5-4 and TRBJ2-4, the complete variable domain is ETGVTQSPTHLIKTRGQQVTLRCSSQSGHNTVSWYQQALGQGPQFIFQYYREEENGRGNFPPRFSGLQFPNYSSELNVNALELDDSALYLCASSLGGTGKNIQYFGAGTRLSVL.